This TCR beta chain was identified during a study of cytotoxic CD8 clonotypes in ibrutinib-treated CLL. About the study: Among responders, around 25 were partial and 2 complete; after median roughly 66 months, about 15 stayed remitted and 12 progressed.

With respect to this clone: Its matching antigen is unknown.

Study observations and caveats: Clonality rose at ibrutinib response and fell back toward baseline at progression.

V was shortened by 3 bases and J by 1 base, with 6 bases between the two germline ends. Per germline, CDR1 MNHEY and CDR2 SMNVEV (reference sequence). The CDR3 runs to 14 residues. The protocol was immunoSEQ multiplex PCR, while the TCRdb copy is restricted to in-frame clones and leaves out a portion. The sample lists roughly 130,000 clones; roughly 90% were seen once. Sequenced material: PBMCs, taken after 12 months of ibrutinib treatment. J is TRBJ1-4 and V is TRBV27; the D is unclear. The TCR was taken from a human donor with chronic lymphocytic leukemia. The CDR3 bases are TGTGCCAGCAGTTTTGGAGGAACTAATGAAAAACTGTTTTTT. This sequence encodes CASSFGGTNEKLFF.